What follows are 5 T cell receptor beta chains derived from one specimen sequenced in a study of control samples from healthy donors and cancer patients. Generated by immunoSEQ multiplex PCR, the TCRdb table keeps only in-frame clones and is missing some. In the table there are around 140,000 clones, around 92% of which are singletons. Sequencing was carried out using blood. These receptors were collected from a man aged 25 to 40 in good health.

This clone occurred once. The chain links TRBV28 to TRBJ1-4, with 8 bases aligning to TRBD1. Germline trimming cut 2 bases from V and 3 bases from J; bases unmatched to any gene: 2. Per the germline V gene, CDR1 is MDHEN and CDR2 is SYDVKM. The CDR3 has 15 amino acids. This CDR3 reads CASSLGTGPNEKLFF. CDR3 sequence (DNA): TGTGCCAGCAGTTTAGGGACAGGCCCTAATGAAAAACTGTTTTTT.

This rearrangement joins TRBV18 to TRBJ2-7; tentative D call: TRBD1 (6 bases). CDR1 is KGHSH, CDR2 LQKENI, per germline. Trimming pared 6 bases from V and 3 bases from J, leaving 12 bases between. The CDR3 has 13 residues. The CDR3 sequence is CASSGDTNYEQYF. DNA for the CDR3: TGTGCCAGCTCCGGGGACACAAACTACGAGCAGTACTTC.

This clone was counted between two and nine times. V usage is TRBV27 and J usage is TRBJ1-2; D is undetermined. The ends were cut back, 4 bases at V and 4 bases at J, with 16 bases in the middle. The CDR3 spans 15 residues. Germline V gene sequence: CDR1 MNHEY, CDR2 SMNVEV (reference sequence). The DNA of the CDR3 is TGTGCCAGCAGTTCCTTAAATCCGGGGTCCTATGGCTACACCTTC. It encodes CASSSLNPGSYGYTF.

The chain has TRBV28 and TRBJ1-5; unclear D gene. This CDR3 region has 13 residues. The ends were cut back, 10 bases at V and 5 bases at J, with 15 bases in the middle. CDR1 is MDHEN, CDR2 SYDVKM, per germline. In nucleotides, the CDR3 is TGTGCCACCCTGACGGGCCTATATCAGCCCCAGCATTTT. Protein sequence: CATLTGLYQPQHF.

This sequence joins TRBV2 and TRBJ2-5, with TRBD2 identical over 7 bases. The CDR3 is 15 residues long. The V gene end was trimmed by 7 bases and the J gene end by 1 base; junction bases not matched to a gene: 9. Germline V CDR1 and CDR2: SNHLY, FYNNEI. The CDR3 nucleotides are TGTGCCAGCAAGGCGGAAAGACTAGCCCAAGAGACCCAGTACTTC. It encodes CASKAERLAQETQYF.